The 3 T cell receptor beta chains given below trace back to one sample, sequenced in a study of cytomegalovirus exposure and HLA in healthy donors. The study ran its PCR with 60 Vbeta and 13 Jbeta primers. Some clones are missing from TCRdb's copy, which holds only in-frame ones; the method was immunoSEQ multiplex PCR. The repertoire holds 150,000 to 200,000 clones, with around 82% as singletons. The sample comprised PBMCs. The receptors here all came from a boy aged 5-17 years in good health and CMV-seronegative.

CDR3 amino acids: CAWSQSYEQYF. In DNA form, the CDR3 reads TGTGCCTGGAGCCAATCCTACGAGCAGTACTTC. The chain carries TRBV30 and TRBJ2-7; D remains ambiguous. The CDR3 is 11 amino acids. Germline CDR1 reads GTSNPN; CDR2 reads SVGIG (reference sequence). Trimming removed 3 bases from V and 1 base from J, with 4 bases in between.

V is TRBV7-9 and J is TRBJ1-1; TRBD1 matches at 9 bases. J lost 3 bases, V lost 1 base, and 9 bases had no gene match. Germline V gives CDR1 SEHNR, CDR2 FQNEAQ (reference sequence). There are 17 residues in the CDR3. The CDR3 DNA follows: TGTGCCAGCAGCTTAGGCAGATTGGGACAGGGCTACACTGAAGCTTTCTTT. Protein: CASSLGRLGQGYTEAFF.

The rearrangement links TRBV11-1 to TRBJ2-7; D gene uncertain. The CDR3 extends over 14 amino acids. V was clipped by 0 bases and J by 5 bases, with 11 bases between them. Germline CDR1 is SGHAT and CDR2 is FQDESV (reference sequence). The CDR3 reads CASSLAPQEHEQYF. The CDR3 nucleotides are TGTGCCAGCAGCTTAGCGCCCCAGGAACACGAGCAGTACTTC.